This T cell receptor (beta chain) comes out of a study of regulatory T cells in long-lasting Graves disease. The time point is: persistent/refractory GD, antithyroid drugs over 5 years with positive TRAb. PBMC RNA was the source of the TCR library. As regards this clonotype: Its antigen is currently unknown.

The CDR3 covers 16 residues. Germline values: CDR1 SEHNR, CDR2 FQNEAQ (reference sequence). Study-level results: Persistent disease was associated with favored TRBV28 usage and with favored use of TRBJ1-2 and TRBJ2-5.

Arm-PCR of CDR3 regions and iRepertoire HTBI primers were the basis on which TCR beta libraries were built. TCRdb called the multiplex PCR reads again in MiXCR, with one record for every CDR3 protein. The sample consists of over 350,000 distinct CDR3 sequences, under 25% of them appearing once. The starting material was peripheral blood mononuclear cells (PBMCs), obtained when the disease was refractory, from a patient treated with antithyroid drugs. The chain has TRBV7-9 and TRBJ2-5; TRBD2 is a possible D gene (6 bases). The J call is in doubt because the DNA end fits TRBJ2-1 better. The clonotype originates from a female donor with Graves disease. Here the CDR3 DNA reads TGTGCCAGCAGCCCCCTGGGGCTAGCGAGAACGTTCGAGCAGTTCTTC. Translation: CASSPLGLARTFEQFF.